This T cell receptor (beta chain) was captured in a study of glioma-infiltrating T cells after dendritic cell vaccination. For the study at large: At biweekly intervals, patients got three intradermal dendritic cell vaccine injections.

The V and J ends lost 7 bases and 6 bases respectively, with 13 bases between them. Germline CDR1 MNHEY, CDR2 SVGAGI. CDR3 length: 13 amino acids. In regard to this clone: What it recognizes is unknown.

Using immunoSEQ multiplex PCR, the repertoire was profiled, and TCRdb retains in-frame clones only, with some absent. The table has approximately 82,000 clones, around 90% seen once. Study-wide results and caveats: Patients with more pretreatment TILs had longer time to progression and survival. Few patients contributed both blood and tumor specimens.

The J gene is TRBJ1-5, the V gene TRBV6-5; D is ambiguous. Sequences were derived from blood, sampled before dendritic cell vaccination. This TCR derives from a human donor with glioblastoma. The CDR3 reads CASTRGRGQPQHF. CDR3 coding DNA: TGTGCCAGCACCAGAGGACGGGGTCAGCCCCAGCATTTT.